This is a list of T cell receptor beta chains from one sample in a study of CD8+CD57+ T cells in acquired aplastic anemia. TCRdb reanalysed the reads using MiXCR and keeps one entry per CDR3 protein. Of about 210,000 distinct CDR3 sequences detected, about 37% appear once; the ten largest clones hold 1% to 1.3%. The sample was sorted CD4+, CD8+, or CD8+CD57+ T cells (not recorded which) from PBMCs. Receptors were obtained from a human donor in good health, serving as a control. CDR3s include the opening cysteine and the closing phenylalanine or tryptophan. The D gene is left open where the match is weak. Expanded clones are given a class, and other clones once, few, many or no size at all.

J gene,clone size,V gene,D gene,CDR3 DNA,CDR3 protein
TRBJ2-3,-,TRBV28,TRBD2,TGTGCCAGCAGTTTTCGCGGGAGGTCCCGCGGGACAGATACGCAGTATTTT,CASSFRGRSRGTDTQYF
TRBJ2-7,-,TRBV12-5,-,TGTGCTGGTGGTTTGGTACTCAACACGATAAATTACGAGCAGTACTTC,CAGGLVLNTINYEQYF
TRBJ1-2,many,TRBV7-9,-,TGTGCCAGCAGCTTGTTCACTGAACAGAAATCCTTC,CASSLFTEQKSF
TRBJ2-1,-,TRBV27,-,TGTGCCAGCAGTTTACTGTCGCGGAGCATTTACAATGAGCAGTTCTTC,CASSLLSRSIYNEQFF
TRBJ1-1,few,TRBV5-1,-,TGCGCCAGCAGCTTTCAGGGGTTTGACACTGAAGCTTTCTTT,CASSFQGFDTEAFF
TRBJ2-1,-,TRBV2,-,TGTGCCAGGGGGGACTACAATGAGCAGTTCTTC,CARGDYNEQFF
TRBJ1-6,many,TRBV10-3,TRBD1,TGTGCCATCAGTGACAGGGGGGATTCACCCCTCCACTTT,CAISDRGDSPLHF
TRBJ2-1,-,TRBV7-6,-,TGTGCCAGCAGCCCCGCCAGCGTCAATGAGCAGTTCTTC,CASSPASVNEQFF
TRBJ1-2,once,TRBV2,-,TGTGCCGGCAGTGAGGGATACTCCTATGGCTACACCTTC,CAGSEGYSYGYTF
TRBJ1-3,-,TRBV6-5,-,TGTGCCAGCAGTTACTCTCTGGCAGACCCTGGAAACACCATATATTTT,CASSYSLADPGNTIYF
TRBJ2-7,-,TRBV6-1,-,TGTGCCAGCAGTGAGTCAGGGGCATATTACGAGCAGTACTTC,CASSESGAYYEQYF
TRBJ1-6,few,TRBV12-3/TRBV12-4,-,TGTGCCAGCAGTTTAGTGGCAGGGTTTAATTCACCCCTCCACTTT,CASSLVAGFNSPLHF
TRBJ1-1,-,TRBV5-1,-,TGCGCCAGCAGCTTGAATTACGGAGAGACTGAAGCTTTCTTT,CASSLNYGETEAFF
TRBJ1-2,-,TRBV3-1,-,TGTGCCAGCAGCCAACGTGGGACGATTGGAGTCACCTTC,CASSQRGTIGVTF
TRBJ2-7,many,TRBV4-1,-,TGCGCCAGCAGCCAACTGGGAAGCTACGAGCAGTACTTC,CASSQLGSYEQYF
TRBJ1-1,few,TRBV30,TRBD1,TGTGCCTGGAGGCGGGACAGGCTTTACACTGAAGCTTTCTTT,CAWRRDRLYTEAFF
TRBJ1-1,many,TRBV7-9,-,TGTGCCAGCAGCTTCAGTAGGGACACTGAAGCTTTCTTT,CASSFSRDTEAFF
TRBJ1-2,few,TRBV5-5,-,TGTGCCAGCAGCCCAAGGACGTGGTACGGCTACACCTTC,CASSPRTWYGYTF
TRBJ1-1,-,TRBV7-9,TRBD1,TGTGCCAGCAGCTTAGGACAGGGGGCAACTGAAGCTTTCTTT,CASSLGQGATEAFF
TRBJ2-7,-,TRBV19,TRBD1,TGTGCCAGTAGTATAGACGGACAGGGGCCCTACGAGCAGTACTTC,CASSIDGQGPYEQYF
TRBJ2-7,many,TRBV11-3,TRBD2,TGTGCCAGCAGCACCGGACTAGCGGGAGGCCACGAGCAGTACTTC,CASSTGLAGGHEQYF
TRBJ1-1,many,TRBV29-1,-,TGCAGCGTCGAAACTTTATTGAACACTGAAGCTTTCTTT,CSVETLLNTEAFF
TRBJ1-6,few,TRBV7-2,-,TGTGCCAGCAGCACCACGGGGGGCTTAAGTGGCTCCCTCCACTTT,CASSTTGGLSGSLHF
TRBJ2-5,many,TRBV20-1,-,TGCAGTGCTGAAGAGCGAGGGTGGTACCAAGAGACCCAGTACTTC,CSAEERGWYQETQYF
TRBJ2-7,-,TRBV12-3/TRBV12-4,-,TGTGCCAGCAGTCAGGGCCTCGGGCTCTACGAGCAGTACTTC,CASSQGLGLYEQYF
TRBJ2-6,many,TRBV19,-,TGTGCCAGTAGTGTCAACAGGCACTCTGGGGCCAACGTCCTGACTTTC,CASSVNRHSGANVLTF
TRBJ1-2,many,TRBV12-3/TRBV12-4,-,TGTGCCAGCAGTTTAGAGCGTTATGGCTACACCTTC,CASSLERYGYTF
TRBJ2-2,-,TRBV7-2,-,TGTGCCAGCAGCTCAGGGAGCACCGGGGAGCTGTTTTTT,CASSSGSTGELFF
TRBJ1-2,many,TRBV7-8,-,TGTGCCAGCAGCTTAGGCGGGGACTATGGCTACACCTTC,CASSLGGDYGYTF
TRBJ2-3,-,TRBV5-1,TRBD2,TGCGCCAGCAATAAGGGACTAGCGGACACAGATACGCAGTATTTT,CASNKGLADTDTQYF
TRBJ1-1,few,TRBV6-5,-,TGTGCCAGCAGTTACTCGAGGACACTAATCACTGAAGCTTTCTTT,CASSYSRTLITEAFF
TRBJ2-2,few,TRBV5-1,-,TGCGCCAGCAGCTTGGGGATACGCACCGGGGAGCTGTTTTTT,CASSLGIRTGELFF
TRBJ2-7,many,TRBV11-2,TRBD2,TGTGCCAGCAGCTTAGAACTAGCGGCGTACGAGCAGTACTTC,CASSLELAAYEQYF
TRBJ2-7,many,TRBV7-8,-,TGTGCCAGCAGCCCACGCAACGGACATAATCCCTACGAGCAGTACTTC,CASSPRNGHNPYEQYF
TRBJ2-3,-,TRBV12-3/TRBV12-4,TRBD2,TGTGCCAGCAGTCCAGGGACTAGCGCATACACAGATACGCAGTATTTT,CASSPGTSAYTDTQYF
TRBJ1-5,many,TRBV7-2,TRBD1,TGTGCCAGCAGCCAGGGACAGAAGAATCAGCCCCAGCATTTT,CASSQGQKNQPQHF
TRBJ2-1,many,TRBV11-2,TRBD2,TGTGCCAGCAGCGCGGGGGTCGGTCGTGGGGGGTCGAATGAGCAGTTCTTC,CASSAGVGRGGSNEQFF
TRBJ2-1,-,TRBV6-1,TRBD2,TGTGCCAGCAGTGTTGAGCGGGAGTCGTTAGGTGAGCAGTTCTTC,CASSVERESLGEQFF
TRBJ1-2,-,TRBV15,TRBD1,TGTGCCACCAGCAGAGATTTCAATGGACTCATCGCCAGACAGGGAACCTCTGAGGGCTACACCTTC,CATSRDFNGLIARQGTSEGYTF
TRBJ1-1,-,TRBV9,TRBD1,TGTGCCAGCAGTCAAACGGGACAGTCGAACACTGAAGCTTTCTTT,CASSQTGQSNTEAFF
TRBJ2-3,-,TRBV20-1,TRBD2,TGCAGTGCTAGTAGCGGGGGGGGAGATACGCAGTATTTT,CSASSGGGDTQYF
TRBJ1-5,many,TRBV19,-,TGTGCCAGTACGATTGGAGGTCAGCCCCAGCATTTT,CASTIGGQPQHF
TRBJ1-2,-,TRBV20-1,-,TGCAGTACTAGTAAGAACACTGACTACACCTTC,CSTSKNTDYTF
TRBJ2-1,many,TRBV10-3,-,TGTGCCATCAGTTCTATAGCGCTTACCTACAATGAGCAGTTCTTC,CAISSIALTYNEQFF
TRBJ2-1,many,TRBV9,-,TGTGCCAGCAGCGTAGGGGTGGGGCTGCATGGCAATGAGCAGTTCTTC,CASSVGVGLHGNEQFF